These T cell receptor beta chains were read from a single sample in a study of control samples from healthy donors and cancer patients. Assay used: immunoSEQ multiplex PCR; TCRdb lists only in-frame clones, some missing. The sample records about 170,000 clones, 70% to 90% being singletons. The source material was blood. All receptors come from a man younger than 45 in good health. Each CDR3 is given with its conserved first and last residue. Each record gives: V gene, D gene, clone size, J gene, CDR3 protein, CDR3 DNA. A D gene is named only where the DNA matches it firmly. The size entry is marked missing in some rows and otherwise reads once, few, many or a size class.

TRBV30	TRBD2	NA	TRBJ2-3	CAWSGTSVGTDTQYF	TGTGCCTGGAGTGGGACTAGCGTGGGGACAGATACGCAGTATTTT
TRBV7-9	TRBD1	NA	TRBJ2-7	CASSLGGQGGEQYF	TGTGCCAGCAGCTTAGGGGGACAGGGCGGTGAGCAGTACTTC
TRBV5-4	NA	NA	TRBJ2-7	CASSLDGASSYEQYF	TGTGCCAGCAGCCTTGATGGGGCGAGCTCCTACGAGCAGTACTTC
TRBV28	TRBD2	NA	TRBJ2-3	CASSFPTSGTTDTQYF	TGTGCCAGCAGTTTCCCGACTAGCGGGACCACAGATACGCAGTATTTT
TRBV4-3	NA	NA	TRBJ2-7	CASSQLFAGNSYEQYF	TGCGCCAGCAGCCAACTCTTCGCGGGCAACTCCTACGAGCAGTACTTC
TRBV4-2	TRBD1	once	TRBJ2-1	CASSLRTGRNEQFF	TGTGCCAGCAGCCTCCGGACAGGGAGGAATGAGCAGTTCTTC
TRBV27	TRBD1	NA	TRBJ2-2	CASSISGQGAVGLNTGELFF	TGTGCCAGCAGCATCTCGGGACAGGGGGCGGTTGGTCTTAACACCGGGGAGCTGTTTTTT
TRBV7-2	NA	NA	TRBJ1-4	CASKTAEEKLFF	TGTGCCAGCAAGACTGCGGAGGAAAAACTGTTTTTT
TRBV2	NA	NA	TRBJ1-1	CASSEQSVRDGAFF	TGTGCCAGCAGTGAACAGTCAGTCAGGGATGGAGCTTTCTTT
TRBV29-1	TRBD2	NA	TRBJ2-2	CSVRSGTNTGELFF	TGCAGCGTTCGTAGCGGGACGAACACCGGGGAGCTGTTTTTT
TRBV4-1	NA	once	TRBJ2-7	CASSHPDSYEQYF	TGCGCCAGCAGCCACCCGGACAGCTACGAGCAGTACTTC
TRBV15	NA	NA	TRBJ2-1	CATSQGSFVGDNEQFF	TGTGCCACCAGCCAGGGAAGCTTTGTCGGGGACAATGAGCAGTTCTTC
TRBV3-1/TRBV3-2	NA	NA	TRBJ2-1	CASSQGAMTYNEQFF	TGTGCCAGCAGCCAAGGGGCGATGACCTACAATGAGCAGTTCTTC
TRBV27	NA	NA	TRBJ2-7	CASSLLQTSIYEQYF	TGTGCCAGCAGTTTACTACAGACGTCTATCTACGAGCAGTACTTC
TRBV27	TRBD1	NA	TRBJ1-1	CASSSRQGRNTEAFF	TGTGCCAGCAGTTCCCGACAGGGACGGAACACTGAAGCTTTCTTT
TRBV2	NA	NA	TRBJ1-2	CASSVQAGANYGYTF	TGTGCCAGCAGTGTGCAGGCAGGGGCTAACTATGGCTACACCTTC
TRBV6-2/TRBV6-3	TRBD1	NA	TRBJ2-2	CASSRGTGANTGELFF	TGTGCCAGCAGCCGCGGGACAGGGGCGAACACCGGGGAGCTGTTTTTT
TRBV5-8	NA	NA	TRBJ1-2	CASSLRLGYTF	TGTGCCAGCAGCTTGAGGCTTGGCTACACCTTC
TRBV27	NA	NA	TRBJ1-5	CASSSVGGPQHF	TGTGCCAGCAGCTCGGTTGGGGGGCCCCAGCATTTT
TRBV19	TRBD2	NA	TRBJ2-1	CASSIFREAPIF	TGTGCCAGTAGTATCTTCCGGGAGGCCCCCATCTTC
TRBV10-1	NA	NA	TRBJ2-1	CASRGIHNEQFF	TGCGCCAGCAGGGGGATCCACAATGAGCAGTTCTTC
TRBV4-2	TRBD1	few	TRBJ1-4	CASSLAGRDSSEKLFF	TGTGCCAGCAGCCTAGCCGGGAGGGACAGCTCGGAAAAACTGTTTTTT
TRBV10-3	NA	NA	TRBJ1-5	CAIRDAGDGNQPQHF	TGTGCCATCAGGGATGCTGGGGATGGCAATCAGCCCCAGCATTTT
TRBV7-8	NA	NA	TRBJ1-1	CASSTPRRGKNTEAFF	TGTGCCAGCAGTACCCCCAGGAGAGGGAAGAACACTGAAGCTTTCTTT
TRBV18	NA	NA	TRBJ1-5	CASSPRPGSHQPQHF	TGTGCCAGCTCACCTCGACCGGGATCCCATCAGCCCCAGCATTTT
TRBV4-1	NA	NA	TRBJ2-5	CASSHPTEGEETQYF	TGCGCCAGCAGCCACCCCACGGAGGGTGAGGAGACCCAGTACTTC
TRBV19	NA	NA	TRBJ2-3	CASSEGTTDTQYF	TGTGCCAGTAGTGAAGGAACCACAGATACGCAGTATTTT
TRBV24-1	TRBD2	NA	TRBJ2-1	CATSVSGGQEGDEQFF	TGTGCCACCAGTGTATCGGGAGGGCAAGAAGGAGATGAGCAGTTCTTC
TRBV28	NA	NA	TRBJ1-5	CASRAGPIINQPQHF	TGTGCCAGCAGGGCGGGACCGATTATTAATCAGCCCCAGCATTTT
TRBV19	NA	NA	TRBJ2-2	CASNQGSTGGELFF	TGTGCCAGTAACCAAGGCAGTACGGGTGGGGAGCTGTTTTTT
TRBV6-6	NA	NA	TRBJ1-1	CASSYRDVPNTEAFF	TGTGCCAGCAGTTACAGGGACGTTCCTAACACTGAAGCTTTCTTT
TRBV18	NA	NA	TRBJ1-3	CASSPNPSGNTIYF	TGTGCCAGCTCACCAAACCCCTCTGGAAACACCATATATTTT
TRBV5-1	TRBD1	NA	TRBJ1-6	CASSLGTGNNSPLHF	TGCGCCAGCAGCTTGGGGACAGGGAATAATTCACCCCTCCACTTT